Below are 17 T cell receptor beta chains sequenced from a single sample in a study of blood T cell repertoires in COVID-19. The protocol was immunoSEQ multiplex PCR, while the TCRdb copy is restricted to in-frame clones and leaves out a portion. The sample consists of around 300,000 clones, around 89% of them appearing once. The specimen was peripheral blood. The receptors derive from a woman under 40 with COVID-19, enrolled during active disease.

The V gene is TRBV19, the J gene TRBJ1-1; D call uncertain. The CDR3 extends over 13 amino acids. V lost 7 bases to trimming and J lost 0 bases, with 9 bases between them. Germline V gene sequence: CDR1 LNHDA, CDR2 SQIVND (reference sequence). The CDR3 DNA sequence: TGTGCCAGTAAAACAGTCATGAACACTGAAGCTTTCTTT. Residues: CASKTVMNTEAFF.

The chain links TRBV5-1 to TRBJ1-3; possibly TRBD1 for D (6 bases). V was trimmed by 5 bases and J by 3 bases, leaving 18 bases between them. This CDR3 is built from 16 residues. From germline, CDR1 is SGHRS and CDR2 YFSETQ. The CDR3 bases are TGCGCCAGCAGTCCACGACAGGACATCCGTGGAAACACCATATATTTT. It is translated as CASSPRQDIRGNTIYF.

The chain couples TRBV9 to TRBJ2-2, with 10 positions matching TRBD1. V shed 4 bases and J 7 bases; nucleotides not matched to a gene: 7. CDR3 length equals 15 residues. CDR1 and CDR2 (germline): SGDLS, YYNGEE. This chain's CDR3 is CASSTTGGSGGELFF. The DNA of the CDR3 is TGTGCCAGCAGCACGACAGGGGGCAGTGGCGGGGAGCTGTTTTTT. Based on the CDR3 plus reference TRBV9 and TRBJ2-2, the full variable domain is DSGVTQTPKHLITATGQRVTLRCSPRSGDLSVYWYQQSLDQGLQFLIQYYNGEERAKGNILERFSAQQFPDLHSELNLSSLELGDSALYFCASSTTGGSGGELFFGEGSRLTVL.

The rearrangement uses TRBV7-2 and TRBJ2-1; 7 nucleotides line up with TRBD1. The CDR3 loop spans 12 amino acids. Germline V gives CDR1 SGHTA, CDR2 FQGNSA. The V and J ends lost 5 bases and 9 bases, in that order; junction bases with no gene match: 4. In nucleotides, the CDR3 is TGTGCCAGCAGCAGACAGGGACCTGAGCAGTTCTTC. Its protein product is CASSRQGPEQFF.

The chain is built from TRBV28 and TRBJ1-5; a possible D gene is TRBD1 (6 bases). CDR3 length: 14 amino acids. CDR1 is MDHEN, CDR2 SYDVKM, per germline. The germline V and J ends were trimmed by 5 bases and 6 bases, with 14 bases remaining between them. In nucleotides, the CDR3 is TGTGCCAGCAGTATACACAGGGCCGGTCAGCCCCAGCATTTT. Translating it yields CASSIHRAGQPQHF.

The DNA of the CDR3 is TGTGCCAGCAGTATTGGCCCCGGGGAAGATTCACCCCTCCACTTT. Encoded protein: CASSIGPGEDSPLHF. This chain uses TRBV28 with TRBJ1-6; D is undetermined. Germline CDR1 is MDHEN and CDR2 is SYDVKM. CDR3 length: 15 residues. The V and J ends lost 5 bases and 8 bases respectively, with 16 bases between them.

This clone was counted a single time. The rearrangement uses TRBV9 and TRBJ2-5, with 8 bases fitting TRBD1. Germline V gives CDR1 SGDLS, CDR2 YYNGEE. Trimming removed 4 bases from V and 2 bases from J; junction bases left unmatched: 10. The CDR3 is 16 amino acids. The CDR3 region is CASSPTAGTGQETQYF. Written as DNA, the CDR3 is TGTGCCAGCAGCCCTACGGCCGGGACAGGACAAGAGACCCAGTACTTC.

The chain recombines TRBV9 with TRBJ1-1; no clear D. The CDR3 contains 14 residues. The V gene's germline CDR1 is SGDLS and CDR2 YYNGEE. The V end lost 0 bases, the J end lost 4 bases, and 10 bases lay between the germline ends. CDR3 in DNA: TGTGCCAGCAGCGTAGCTGACGACTCCACTGAAGCTTTCTTT. Protein: CASSVADDSTEAFF.

This clone was picked up one time. V usage is TRBV24-1 and J usage is TRBJ1-5; a weak D match, TRBD1 (5 bases). The V and J ends lost 1 base and 7 bases respectively, with 7 bases between them. The CDR3 runs to 13 residues. Germline V gene data show CDR1 as KGHDR and CDR2 as SFDVKD. In nucleotides, the CDR3 is TGTGCCACCAGTGATTTTGGGGGGCAGCCCCAGCATTTT. The encoded protein is CATSDFGGQPQHF.

This rearrangement joins TRBV20-1 to TRBJ1-1, with D unclear. Germline values: CDR1 DFQATT, CDR2 SNEGSKA (reference sequence). The germline V and J ends were trimmed by 6 bases and 4 bases, with 9 bases remaining between them. The CDR3 has 11 amino acids. In DNA, the CDR3 is TGCAGTGCCCTAGCAGGCACTGAAGCTTTCTTT. The encoded protein is CSALAGTEAFF.

The chain links TRBV7-2 to TRBJ1-3; no definite D call. The CDR3 length is 14 residues. V was pared by 4 bases and J by 2 bases, with 9 bases between. Germline CDR1 reads SGHTA; CDR2 reads FQGNSA. CDR3 nucleotides: TGTGCCAGCAGCTACAGACGGACTGGAAACACCATATATTTT. It is translated as CASSYRRTGNTIYF.

The rearrangement joins TRBV19 to TRBJ1-4; no firm D call. The germline gives CDR1 LNHDA, CDR2 SQIVND (reference sequence). The CDR3 runs to 14 residues. The germline V and J ends were trimmed by 3 bases and 4 bases, with 9 bases remaining between them. The DNA for the CDR3 is TGTGCCAGTAGTATGGGCAGATTTAATGAAAAACTGTTTTTT. Amino acids: CASSMGRFNEKLFF. The whole variable domain, filled in from reference TRBV19 and TRBJ1-4, reads DGGITQSPKYLFRKEGQNVTLSCEQNLNHDAMYWYRQDPGQGLRLIYYSQIVNDFQKGDIAEGYSVSREKKESFPLTVTSAQKNPTAFYLCASSMGRFNEKLFFGSGTQLSVL.

The V gene is TRBV4-1, the J gene TRBJ1-2; 10 bases map to TRBD1. The CDR3 extends over 17 amino acids. Germline CDR1 MGHRA, CDR2 YSYEKL. After removal of 3 bases from V and 5 bases from J, the junction contained 12 bases not matched to a gene. The CDR3 loop is CASSQSPTGTGVYGYTF. The CDR3 region has the DNA TGCGCCAGCAGCCAGAGCCCGACCGGGACAGGGGTTTATGGCTACACCTTC.

V is TRBV7-2 and J is TRBJ2-7, with 14 positions matching TRBD2. V was pared by 5 bases and J by 0 bases, with 6 bases of the junction left unmatched. CDR1 is SGHTA, CDR2 FQGNSA, per germline. This CDR3 has 17 amino acids. DNA for the CDR3: TGTGCCAGCAGCAGGACTAGCGGGGGGACGAGCTCCTACGAGCAGTACTTC. The encoded protein is CASSRTSGGTSSYEQYF.

There are a few counts of this clone. The chain couples TRBV5-1 to TRBJ1-2; TRBD1 matches 8 bases. J was trimmed by 5 bases and V by 4 bases; bases with no gene match: 4. CDR1 and CDR2 (germline): SGHRS, YFSETQ. This CDR3 contains 13 residues. The CDR3 spells CASSQGQGYGYTF. DNA of the CDR3: TGCGCCAGCAGCCAAGGACAGGGTTATGGCTACACCTTC.

The CDR3: CASSFEGTGELFF. The CDR3 region has the DNA TGTGCCAGCAGCTTTGAGGGCACCGGGGAGCTGTTTTTT. This chain uses TRBV5-6 with TRBJ2-2, with TRBD2 as a possible D gene (5 bases). The V and J ends lost 2 bases and 4 bases respectively, with 6 bases between them. This CDR3 spans 13 amino acids. From germline, CDR1 is SGHDT and CDR2 YYEEEE.

The chain links TRBV7-2 to TRBJ2-7; D not certain. Trimming pared 0 bases from V and 4 bases from J, leaving 7 bases between. CDR1 SGHTA and CDR2 FQGNSA come from the germline V gene. The CDR3 contains 13 residues. The CDR3 loop is CASSLARSYEQYF. CDR3 coding DNA: TGTGCCAGCAGCTTAGCAAGGAGTTACGAGCAGTACTTC.